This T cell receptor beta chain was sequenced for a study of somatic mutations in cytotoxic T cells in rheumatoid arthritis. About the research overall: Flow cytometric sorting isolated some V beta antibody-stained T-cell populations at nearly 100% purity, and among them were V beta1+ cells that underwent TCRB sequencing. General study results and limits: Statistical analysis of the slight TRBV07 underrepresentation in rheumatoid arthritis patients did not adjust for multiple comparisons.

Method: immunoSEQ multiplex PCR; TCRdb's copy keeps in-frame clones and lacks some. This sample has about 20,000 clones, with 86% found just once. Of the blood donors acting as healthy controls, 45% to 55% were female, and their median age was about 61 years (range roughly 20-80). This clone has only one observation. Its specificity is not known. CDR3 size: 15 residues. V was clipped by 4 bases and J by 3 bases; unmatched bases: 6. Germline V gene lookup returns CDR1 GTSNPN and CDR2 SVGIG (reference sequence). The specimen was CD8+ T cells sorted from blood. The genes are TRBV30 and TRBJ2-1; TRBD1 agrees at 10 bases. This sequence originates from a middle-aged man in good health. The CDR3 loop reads CAWNGQGGSYNEQFF. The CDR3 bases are TGTGCCTGGAACGGACAGGGGGGCAGCTACAATGAGCAGTTCTTC.